This T cell receptor (beta chain) originates from a study of beta chain features in type 1 diabetes. Sorted CD4+ subsets: naive, central memory, regulatory, stem cell-like memory (CD45RO/CCR7/CD25/CD127/CD95/CD27 panel). Since all of the isolated RNA was reverse transcribed, expressed TCRB transcripts were what got sequenced. Some clones are missing from TCRdb's copy, which holds only in-frame ones; the method was immunoSEQ multiplex PCR. The data show about 350,000 clones, about 19% seen once. This clone was found a few times. The V end lost 5 bases, the J end lost 9 bases, and 8 bases lay between the germline ends. Germline lookup yields CDR1 SNHLY and CDR2 FYNNEI. The CDR3 runs to 11 residues.

V and J are TRBV2 and TRBJ2-1; D unclear. This TCR was sampled from a woman under 30 in good health. The sequenced material came from naive CD4+ T cells from blood. The CDR3 here is CASSLRGEQFF. The CDR3 nucleotides read TGTGCCAGCAGTCTGCGAGGTGAGCAGTTCTTC.